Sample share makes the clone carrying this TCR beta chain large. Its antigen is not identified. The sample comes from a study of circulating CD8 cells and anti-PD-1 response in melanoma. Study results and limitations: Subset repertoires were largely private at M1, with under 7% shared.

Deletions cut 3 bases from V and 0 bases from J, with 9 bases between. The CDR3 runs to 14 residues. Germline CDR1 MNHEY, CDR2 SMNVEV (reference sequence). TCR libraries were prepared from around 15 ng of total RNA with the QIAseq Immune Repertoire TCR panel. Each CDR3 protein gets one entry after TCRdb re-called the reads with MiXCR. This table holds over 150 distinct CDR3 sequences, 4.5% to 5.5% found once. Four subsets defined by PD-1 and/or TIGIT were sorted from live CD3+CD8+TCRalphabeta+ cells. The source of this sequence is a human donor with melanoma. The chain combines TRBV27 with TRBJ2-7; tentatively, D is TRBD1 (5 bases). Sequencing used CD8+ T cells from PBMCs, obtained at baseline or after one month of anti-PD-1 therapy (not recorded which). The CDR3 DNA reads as TGTGCCAGCAGTTTTGGGGCAGGCTCCTACGAGCAGTACTTC. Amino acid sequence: CASSFGAGSYEQYF.